The T cell receptor (beta chain) described here comes from a study of cytomegalovirus exposure and HLA in healthy donors. The wider study: The early release's HLA-typed donors yielded roughly 85 million unique TCRs. General study results and limits: Reports indicate that TCR beta sequences accurately predicted the HLA-A and HLA-B alleles of most subjects.

The germline V gene encodes CDR1 SGDLS and CDR2 YYNGEE. CDR3 length: 15 residues. Trimming cost V 4 bases and J 6 bases, with 18 bases left between them. PCR was performed using 60 Vbeta and 13 Jbeta primers. This table comes from immunoSEQ multiplex PCR, and its TCRdb copy is limited to in-frame clones, with some not included. The sample contains about 130,000 clones, 83% of which appear only once. Comments on this clone: Its specificity is unknown.

Unrecorded immune exposures were likely, despite nominal health at sampling. Sequencing was carried out using PBMCs. This TCR came from a woman aged 40-49 years in good health and CMV-seropositive. The rearrangement links TRBV9 to TRBJ2-3; TRBD1 is a possible D gene (5 bases). CDR3 DNA sequence: TGTGCCAGCAGCCAGGAAGGGGTTCCAGTCGATACGCAGTATTTT. This sequence encodes CASSQEGVPVDTQYF.